A selection of T cell receptor beta chains follows, all from one sample in a study of shared clonotypes between healthy human individuals. The table came from immunoSEQ multiplex PCR; TCRdb's copy has only in-frame clones and leaves some out. Here the sample spans 630,000 or so clones, more than 95% being singletons. The sequenced material came from naive CD8+ T cells sorted from blood. These receptors were obtained from a man in his thirties or forties in good health. CDR3s include the opening cysteine and the closing phenylalanine or tryptophan. The D gene is left open where the match is weak. Only some rows state a clone size, as once, few, many or a class for expanded clones.

clone size	V gene	D gene	J gene	CDR3 protein	CDR3 DNA
-	TRBV19	-	TRBJ1-1	CASSMGGINTEAFF	TGTGCCAGTAGTATGGGGGGAATAAACACTGAAGCTTTCTTT
-	TRBV2	-	TRBJ2-7	CASSGEGLARDEQYF	TGTGCCAGCAGTGGGGAAGGCCTCGCCCGCGACGAGCAGTACTTC
once	TRBV4-2	-	TRBJ2-1	CASSQYDSLNGDEQFF	TGTGCCAGCAGCCAATATGATTCTTTAAACGGCGATGAGCAGTTCTTC
-	TRBV4-1	TRBD2	TRBJ2-7	CASTSSRGGLAGAYEQYF	TGCGCCAGCACCTCGAGTCGAGGGGGTCTAGCGGGAGCATACGAGCAGTACTTC
-	TRBV13	-	TRBJ1-1	CASSHEVGEAFF	TGTGCCAGCAGCCACGAGGTGGGCGAAGCTTTCTTT
-	TRBV9	-	TRBJ2-1	CASDTVGGHRFF	TGTGCCAGCGACACGGTCGGGGGTCATCGTTTCTTC
-	TRBV13	TRBD2	TRBJ2-1	CASSQSGSGYNEQFF	TGTGCCAGCAGTCAAAGCGGGAGTGGCTACAATGAGCAGTTCTTC
-	TRBV7-9	TRBD2	TRBJ2-3	CASSFGTTNDRATQYF	TGTGCCAGCAGCTTCGGGACTACTAACGACAGAGCGACGCAGTATTTT
-	TRBV7-9	TRBD1	TRBJ2-7	CASTGQAWHEQYF	TGTGCCAGCACTGGACAGGCCTGGCACGAGCAGTACTTC
-	TRBV11-2	TRBD2	TRBJ2-3	CASSGSGTSATDTQYF	TGTGCCAGCAGCGGATCCGGGACTAGCGCCACAGATACGCAGTATTTT
once	TRBV4-1	TRBD1	TRBJ2-1	CASSQQDRVLYNEQFF	TGCGCCAGCAGCCAACAGGACAGGGTTCTCTACAATGAGCAGTTCTTC
-	TRBV19	-	TRBJ2-7	CASSIGSPDEQYF	TGTGCCAGTAGTATAGGGTCACCGGATGAGCAGTACTTC
-	TRBV6-1	-	TRBJ2-1	CASAELSSYNEQFF	TGTGCCAGTGCTGAATTAAGCTCCTACAATGAGCAGTTCTTC
-	TRBV5-1	-	TRBJ2-3	CASSLAGAMTDTQYF	TGCGCCAGCAGCTTGGCGGGAGCGATGACAGATACGCAGTATTTT
-	TRBV27	-	TRBJ2-1	CASSPSVDEQFF	TGTGCCAGCAGCCCCTCCGTAGATGAGCAGTTCTTC
once	TRBV4-3	-	TRBJ2-7	CASSQEGGSYEQYF	TGCGCCAGCAGCCAAGAGGGGGGCTCCTACGAGCAGTACTTC
-	TRBV27	-	TRBJ2-1	CAIRRRQGRVYEQFF	TGTGCCATCCGCCGTCGACAGGGGAGGGTGTATGAGCAGTTCTTC
-	TRBV29-1	TRBD1	TRBJ2-7	CSVEGRTGYEQYF	TGCAGCGTTGAAGGTCGGACAGGCTACGAGCAGTACTTC
-	TRBV7-6	TRBD2	TRBJ2-7	CASSSPRAGGRYEQYF	TGTGCCAGCAGCTCACCGCGTGCGGGAGGTCGGTACGAGCAGTACTTC
-	TRBV7-6	-	TRBJ2-3	CASSLPLSVDTQYF	TGTGCCAGCAGCTTGCCCCTTAGCGTAGATACGCAGTATTTT
once	TRBV7-8	TRBD1	TRBJ2-7	CASSHVDRDSEQYF	TGTGCCAGCAGCCACGTGGACAGGGACTCCGAGCAGTACTTC
once	TRBV4-1	-	TRBJ2-1	CASSPAATPINEQFF	TGCGCCAGCAGCCCGGCGGCTACCCCAATAAATGAGCAGTTCTTC
-	TRBV5-5	TRBD1	TRBJ2-3	CASRQGALETDTQYF	TGTGCCAGCAGACAGGGGGCCCTTGAGACAGATACGCAGTATTTT
-	TRBV7-8	-	TRBJ2-1	CASSLAGTNNEQFF	TGTGCCAGCAGCTTAGCAGGGACGAACAATGAGCAGTTCTTC
-	TRBV7-9	-	TRBJ1-5	CASSPSNQPQHF	TGTGCCAGCAGCCCGAGCAATCAGCCCCAGCATTTT
-	TRBV5-6	-	TRBJ2-1	CASSLQGSSYNEQFF	TGTGCCAGCAGCTTACAGGGTAGCTCCTACAATGAGCAGTTCTTC
-	TRBV7-9	TRBD1	TRBJ2-7	CASSTGQGIYEQYF	TGTGCCAGCAGCACGGGACAGGGGATCTACGAGCAGTACTTC
-	TRBV7-9	-	TRBJ1-2	CASSLVSVNYGYTF	TGTGCCAGCAGCTTAGTTTCAGTTAACTATGGCTACACCTTC
-	TRBV5-1	-	TRBJ1-4	CASSLAFRGGEKLFF	TGCGCCAGCAGCTTGGCCTTCAGGGGAGGTGAAAAACTGTTTTTT
-	TRBV14	TRBD2	TRBJ2-1	CASSHPPPGAGGRDEQFF	TGTGCCAGCAGCCACCCCCCCCCGGGAGCGGGAGGTAGGGATGAGCAGTTCTTC
-	TRBV29-1	-	TRBJ2-1	CSVEFPYNEQFF	TGCAGCGTTGAATTTCCGTACAATGAGCAGTTCTTC
-	TRBV7-2	-	TRBJ2-7	CASRESFTPGTRTPHEQYF	TGTGCCAGCAGGGAAAGCTTTACCCCCGGGACCAGAACCCCACACGAGCAGTACTTC
-	TRBV7-9	-	TRBJ1-2	CASSRDRYGYTF	TGTGCCAGCAGTCGAGACCGCTATGGCTACACCTTC
-	TRBV13	-	TRBJ2-1	CASSPLAGRGSYNEQFF	TGTGCCAGCAGCCCCTTAGCTGGGCGGGGATCCTACAATGAGCAGTTCTTC
-	TRBV29-1	-	TRBJ1-1	CSVVFGGAEAFF	TGCAGCGTTGTTTTTGGGGGAGCTGAAGCTTTCTTT
-	TRBV5-4	-	TRBJ2-3	CASSLGSRRQTRTDTQYF	TGTGCCAGCAGCTTGGGCTCGCGGAGGCAAACCCGCACAGATACGCAGTATTTT
-	TRBV27	-	TRBJ1-1	CASSVGGSDTEAFF	TGTGCCAGCAGTGTGGGGGGCTCCGATACTGAAGCTTTCTTT
-	TRBV10-2	TRBD1	TRBJ1-3	CASSTGQGAFGNTIYF	TGCGCCAGCAGTACCGGACAGGGGGCGTTTGGAAACACCATATATTTT
once	TRBV10-1	TRBD1	TRBJ1-2	CASTLDRERGGYTF	TGCGCCAGCACCTTAGACAGGGAAAGAGGGGGCTACACCTTC
-	TRBV13	-	TRBJ2-7	CASSFRTIPYEQYF	TGTGCCAGCAGCTTTCGAACTATTCCCTACGAGCAGTACTTC
-	TRBV4-1	-	TRBJ2-5	CASSQLINGQETQYF	TGCGCCAGCAGCCAGCTAATAAACGGCCAAGAGACCCAGTACTTC
once	TRBV5-6	TRBD2	TRBJ2-7	CASSLWASGSYEQYF	TGTGCCAGCAGCTTGTGGGCTAGCGGGAGCTACGAGCAGTACTTC
-	TRBV2	-	TRBJ1-5	CASSGTNSRFPQPQHF	TGTGCCAGCAGTGGAACTAATTCTAGGTTTCCTCAGCCCCAGCATTTT
-	TRBV4-1	-	TRBJ2-1	CASSQDAGLYNEQFF	TGCGCCAGCAGCCAAGATGCGGGACTTTACAATGAGCAGTTCTTC
-	TRBV27	-	TRBJ2-7	CASHGSWSNEQYF	TGTGCCAGCCACGGATCGTGGTCAAACGAGCAGTACTTC
-	TRBV5-5	-	TRBJ2-7	CASSSLANFNEQYF	TGTGCCAGCAGCTCACTAGCAAACTTCAACGAGCAGTACTTC
-	TRBV6-1	TRBD1	TRBJ2-2	CASTVRGQYTGELFF	TGTGCCAGCACCGTGAGGGGGCAATATACCGGGGAGCTGTTTTTT
-	TRBV27	-	TRBJ2-3	CASSLNSADTQYF	TGTGCCAGCAGTTTGAATAGCGCAGATACGCAGTATTTT
once	TRBV14	TRBD2	TRBJ2-2	CASRGTSGANTGELFF	TGTGCCAGCAGGGGAACTAGCGGGGCGAACACCGGGGAGCTGTTTTTT
once	TRBV19	-	TRBJ2-7	CASSPGDPAWQYF	TGTGCCAGTAGCCCCGGGGACCCGGCCTGGCAGTACTTC
-	TRBV5-1	-	TRBJ2-7	CASSSAVNSYEQYF	TGCGCCAGCAGCTCGGCGGTGAACTCCTACGAGCAGTACTTC
-	TRBV29-1	-	TRBJ2-1	CSVELDGRDEQFF	TGCAGCGTTGAGTTGGACGGACGTGATGAGCAGTTCTTC
once	TRBV7-3	-	TRBJ2-1	CASSLDPRYEQFF	TGTGCCAGCAGCTTGGACCCTAGGTATGAGCAGTTCTTC
-	TRBV6-5	TRBD1	TRBJ2-2	CASSYGQGAGELFF	TGTGCCAGCAGTTACGGTCAGGGGGCCGGGGAGCTGTTTTTT